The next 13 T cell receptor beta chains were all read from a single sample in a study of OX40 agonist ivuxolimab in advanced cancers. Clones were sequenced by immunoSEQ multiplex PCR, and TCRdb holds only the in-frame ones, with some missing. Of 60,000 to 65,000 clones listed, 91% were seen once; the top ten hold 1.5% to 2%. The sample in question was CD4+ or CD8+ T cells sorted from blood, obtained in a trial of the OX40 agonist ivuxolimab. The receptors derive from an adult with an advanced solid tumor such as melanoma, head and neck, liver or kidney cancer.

As DNA, the CDR3 is TGTGCCGGGGGACGGTCGAACTATGGCTACACCTTC. Its translation is CAGGRSNYGYTF. The chain has TRBV30 and TRBJ1-2; TRBD1 is a possible D gene (5 bases). V lost 8 bases to trimming and J lost 2 bases, with 12 bases between them. Per the germline V gene, CDR1 is GTSNPN and CDR2 is SVGIG (reference sequence). The CDR3 is made up of 12 amino acids.

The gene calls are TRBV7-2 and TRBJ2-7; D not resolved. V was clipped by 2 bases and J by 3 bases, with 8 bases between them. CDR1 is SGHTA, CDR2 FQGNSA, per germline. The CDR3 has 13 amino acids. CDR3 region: CASSLNPGYEQYF. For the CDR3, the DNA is TGTGCCAGCAGCTTAAACCCTGGCTACGAGCAGTACTTC. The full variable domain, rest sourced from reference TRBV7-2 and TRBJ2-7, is GAGVSQSPSNKVTEKGKDVELRCDPISGHTALYWYRQSLGQGLEFLIYFQGNSAPDKSGLPSDRFSAERTGGSVSTLTIQRTQQEDSAVYLCASSLNPGYEQYFGPGTRLTVT.

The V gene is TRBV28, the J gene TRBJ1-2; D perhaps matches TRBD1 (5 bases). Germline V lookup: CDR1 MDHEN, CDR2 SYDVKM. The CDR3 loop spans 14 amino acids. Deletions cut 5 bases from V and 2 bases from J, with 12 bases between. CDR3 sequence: CASSQTGPNYGYTF. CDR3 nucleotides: TGTGCCAGCAGTCAAACAGGACCGAACTATGGCTACACCTTC.

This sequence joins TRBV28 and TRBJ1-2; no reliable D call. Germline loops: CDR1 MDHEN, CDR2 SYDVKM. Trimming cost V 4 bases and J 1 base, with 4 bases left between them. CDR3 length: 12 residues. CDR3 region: CASSYGNYGYTF. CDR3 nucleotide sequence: TGTGCCAGCAGTTACGGTAACTATGGCTACACCTTC.

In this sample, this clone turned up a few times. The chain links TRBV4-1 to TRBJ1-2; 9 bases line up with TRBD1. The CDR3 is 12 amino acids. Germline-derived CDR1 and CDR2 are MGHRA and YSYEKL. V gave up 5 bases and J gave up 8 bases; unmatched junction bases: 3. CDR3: CASSSTGGGYTF. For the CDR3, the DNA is TGCGCCAGCAGCTCCACAGGGGGCGGCTACACCTTC.

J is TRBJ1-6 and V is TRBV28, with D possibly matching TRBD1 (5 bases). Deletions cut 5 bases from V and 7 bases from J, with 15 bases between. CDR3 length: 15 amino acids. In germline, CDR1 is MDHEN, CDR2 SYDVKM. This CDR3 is CASSPRGPTNSPLHF. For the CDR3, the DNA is TGTGCCAGCAGTCCTCGGGGACCGACCAATTCACCCCTCCACTTT.

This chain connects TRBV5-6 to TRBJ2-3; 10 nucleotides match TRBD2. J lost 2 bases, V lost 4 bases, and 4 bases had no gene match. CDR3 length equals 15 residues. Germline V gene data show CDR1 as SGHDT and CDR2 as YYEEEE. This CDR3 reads CASSVGLAVTDTQYF. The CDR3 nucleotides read TGTGCCAGCAGCGTCGGACTAGCGGTCACAGATACGCAGTATTTT. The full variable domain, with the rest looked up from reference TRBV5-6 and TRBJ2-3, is DAGVTQSPTHLIKTRGQQVTLRCSPKSGHDTVSWYQQALGQGPQFIFQYYEEEERQRGNFPDRFSGHQFPNYSSELNVNALLLGDSALYLCASSVGLAVTDTQYFGPGTRLTVL.

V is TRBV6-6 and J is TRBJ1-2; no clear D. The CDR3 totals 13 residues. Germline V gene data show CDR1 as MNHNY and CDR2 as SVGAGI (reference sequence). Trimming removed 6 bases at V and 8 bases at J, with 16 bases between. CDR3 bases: TGTGCCAGCAGCCCGGGTCCTTGGCGGGGCTACACCTTC. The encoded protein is CASSPGPWRGYTF.

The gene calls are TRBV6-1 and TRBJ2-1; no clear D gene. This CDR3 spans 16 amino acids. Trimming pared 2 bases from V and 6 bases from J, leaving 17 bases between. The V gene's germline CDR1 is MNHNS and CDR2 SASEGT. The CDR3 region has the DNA TGTGCCAGCAGTGAATGGTGGAGCTCGCCGGGCAATGAGCAGTTCTTC. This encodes CASSEWWSSPGNEQFF.

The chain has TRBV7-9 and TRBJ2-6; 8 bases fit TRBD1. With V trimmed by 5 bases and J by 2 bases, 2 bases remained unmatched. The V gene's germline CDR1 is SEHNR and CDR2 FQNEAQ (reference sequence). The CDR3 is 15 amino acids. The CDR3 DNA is TGTGCCAGCAGCCCGACAGGGGCTGGGGCCAACGTCCTGACTTTC. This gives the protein CASSPTGAGANVLTF.

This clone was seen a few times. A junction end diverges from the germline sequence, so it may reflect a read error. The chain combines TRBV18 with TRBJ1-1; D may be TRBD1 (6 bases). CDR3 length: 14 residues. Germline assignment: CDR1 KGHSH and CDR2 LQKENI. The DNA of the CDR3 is TGTGCCAGCTCCCCACAGGGACCGAACACTGAAGCTTTCTTT. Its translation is CASSPQGPNTEAFF.

As DNA, the CDR3 is TGCGCCAGCAGCCAAGATCACAGATTAAACTATGGCTACACCTTC. Translating gives CASSQDHRLNYGYTF. The V gene is TRBV4-1, the J gene TRBJ1-2; unclear D gene. V was pared by 0 bases and J by 2 bases, with 10 bases between. This CDR3 comprises 15 residues. CDR1 is MGHRA and CDR2 is YSYEKL in the germline V gene.

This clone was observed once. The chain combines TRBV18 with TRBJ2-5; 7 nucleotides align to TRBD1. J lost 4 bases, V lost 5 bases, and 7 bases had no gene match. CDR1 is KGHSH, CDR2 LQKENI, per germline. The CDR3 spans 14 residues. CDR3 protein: CASSSVRQGETQYF. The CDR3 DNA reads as TGTGCCAGCTCATCCGTTAGACAGGGAGAGACCCAGTACTTC. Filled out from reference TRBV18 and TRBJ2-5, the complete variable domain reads NAGVMQNPRHLVRRRGQEARLRCSPMKGHSHVYWYRQLPEEGLKFMVYLQKENIIDESGMPKERFSAEFPKEGPSILRIQQVVRGDSAAYFCASSSVRQGETQYFGPGTRLLVL.